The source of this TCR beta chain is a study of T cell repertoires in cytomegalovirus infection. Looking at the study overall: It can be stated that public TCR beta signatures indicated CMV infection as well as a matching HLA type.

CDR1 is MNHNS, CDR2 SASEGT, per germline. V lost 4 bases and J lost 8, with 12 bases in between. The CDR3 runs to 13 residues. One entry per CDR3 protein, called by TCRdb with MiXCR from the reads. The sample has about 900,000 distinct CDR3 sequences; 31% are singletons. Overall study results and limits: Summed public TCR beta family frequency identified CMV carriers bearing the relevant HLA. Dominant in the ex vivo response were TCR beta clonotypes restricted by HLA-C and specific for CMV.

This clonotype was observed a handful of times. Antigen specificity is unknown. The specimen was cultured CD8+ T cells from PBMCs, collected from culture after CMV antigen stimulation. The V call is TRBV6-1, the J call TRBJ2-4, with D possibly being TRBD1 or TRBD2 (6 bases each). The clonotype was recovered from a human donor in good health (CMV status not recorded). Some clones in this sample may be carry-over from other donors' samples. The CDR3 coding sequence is TGTGCCAGCAGTGTAAGGAGGGGGGACATTCAGTACTTC. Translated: CASSVRRGDIQYF.